These 21 T cell receptor beta chains were all obtained from the same sample, sequenced in a study of T cell responses to AZD1222 COVID-19 vaccine. Method: immunoSEQ multiplex PCR; TCRdb's copy keeps in-frame clones and lacks some. The sample holds 100,000 to 140,000 clones, 92% seen once. Material: peripheral blood, obtained 28 days after the second AZD1222 dose. The receptors stem from an adult who received the AZD1222 COVID-19 vaccine.

V gene TRBV6-1 combines with J gene TRBJ1-1; the D gene is possibly TRBD1 (6 bases). The V and J ends lost 2 bases and 4 bases respectively, with 14 bases between them. Germline V CDR1 and CDR2: MNHNS, SASEGT. There are 15 residues in the CDR3. The CDR3 sequence: CASSELGAAGTEAFF. CDR3 nucleotides: TGTGCCAGCAGTGAACTGGGGGCAGCAGGCACTGAAGCTTTCTTT.

The gene calls are TRBV11-2 and TRBJ1-2; maybe TRBD1 (6 bases). V lost 6 bases and J lost 4, with 18 bases in between. The CDR3 contains 15 residues. The germline CDR1 and CDR2 sequences are SGHAT and FQNNGV. The CDR3 DNA reads as TGTGCCAGCAGGACACACAGGGCCTCGGGCTATGGCTACACCTTC. Translated, it gives CASRTHRASGYGYTF.

This clone was seen only once. V is TRBV5-6 and J is TRBJ2-7, with D possibly being TRBD2 (5 bases). Germline V gene lookup returns CDR1 SGHDT and CDR2 YYEEEE. The CDR3 totals 15 residues. The V and J ends lost 4 bases and 1 base respectively, with 15 bases between them. This CDR3 is CASSPERRLSYEQYF. CDR3 sequence (DNA): TGTGCCAGCAGCCCGGAGCGGAGACTTTCCTACGAGCAGTACTTC.

This clone was observed a handful of times. This chain joins TRBV5-1 and TRBJ1-6, with unresolved D. The germline gives CDR1 SGHRS, CDR2 YFSETQ. The CDR3 runs to 15 residues. Trimming removed 3 bases from V and 5 bases from J, with 12 bases in between. The CDR3 sequence: CASSSSGPDNSPLHF. CDR3 sequence (DNA): TGCGCCAGCAGCTCCTCGGGCCCTGATAATTCACCCCTCCACTTT.

The V and J genes are TRBV7-9 and TRBJ1-4; D not resolved. From germline, CDR1 is SEHNR and CDR2 FQNEAQ (reference sequence). Trimming took 5 bases from V and 7 from J, leaving 14 bases between them. The CDR3 consists of 14 residues. The CDR3 region has the DNA TGTGCCAGCAGCCCGGGTAGGGAGGTTGAAAAACTGTTTTTT. Its translation: CASSPGREVEKLFF. The full variable domain, with the rest looked up from reference TRBV7-9 and TRBJ1-4, is DTGVSQNPRHKITKRGQNVTFRCDPISEHNRLYWYRQTLGQGPEFLTYFQNEAQLEKSRLLSDRFSAERPKGSFSTLEIQRTEQGDSAMYLCASSPGREVEKLFFGSGTQLSVL.

This clone came up a few times. J is TRBJ1-6 and V is TRBV5-5; the match to TRBD1 covers 7 bases. J was trimmed by 4 bases and V by 4 bases; bases with no gene match: 2. Germline V lookup: CDR1 SGHKS, CDR2 YYEKEE (reference sequence). The CDR3 totals 14 residues. CDR3 region: CASSTTGYNSPLHF. CDR3 nucleotide sequence: TGTGCCAGCAGCACGACAGGGTATAATTCACCCCTCCACTTT.

The chain links TRBV12-3 or TRBV12-4 to TRBJ1-5, with D uncertain. This CDR3 has 13 amino acids. V was cut by 4 bases and J by 5 bases, with 9 bases left in between. CDR3 region: CASSSRTDQPQHF. The CDR3 coding sequence is TGTGCCAGCAGTTCTAGGACTGATCAGCCCCAGCATTTT.

V is TRBV10-3 and J is TRBJ2-7; 7 bases align to TRBD2. After removal of 8 bases from V and 7 bases from J, the junction contained 14 bases not matched to a gene. The germline V gene has CDR1 ENHRY and CDR2 SYGVKD. The CDR3 spans 14 residues. CDR3 sequence: CAIGRDYEPGEQYF. CDR3 nucleotides: TGTGCCATCGGGAGGGACTACGAGCCTGGGGAGCAGTACTTC.

This clone was recorded a few times. DNA of the CDR3: TGTGCCAGCAGTTCCCCCAGTTATGGCTACACCTTC. It translates to CASSSPSYGYTF. The chain recombines TRBV6-2 or TRBV6-3 with TRBJ1-2; D not certain. Germline V gives CDR1 MNHEY, CDR2 SVGEGT. Trimming stripped 4 bases from V and 5 bases from J, with 8 bases between. The CDR3 is 12 residues long.

The chain uses TRBV7-2 and TRBJ1-2; D is unresolved. Germline CDR1 SGHTA, CDR2 FQGNSA. Trimming shortened V by 0 bases and J by 8 bases, and 10 bases separated the two germline ends. The length of the CDR3 is 13 residues. This CDR3 reads CASSLAPIGGYTF. In DNA, the CDR3 is TGTGCCAGCAGCTTAGCCCCTATTGGGGGCTACACCTTC.

The DNA for the CDR3 is TGTGCCAGCAGCCTCTACAATGAGCAGTTCTTC. Protein sequence: CASSLYNEQFF. The rearrangement uses TRBV28 and TRBJ2-1; the D is unclear. Per the germline V gene, CDR1 is MDHEN and CDR2 is SYDVKM. The V end lost 6 bases, the J end lost 3 bases, and 3 bases lay between the germline ends. CDR3 size: 11 residues.

CDR3 DNA: TGTGCCAGCTCACCACTATCAGGGTCAGGGCAGCCCCAGCATTTT. The encoded protein is CASSPLSGSGQPQHF. The V call is TRBV18, the J call TRBJ1-5; a possible D gene is TRBD1 (5 bases). Trimming took off 1 base at V and 7 bases at J, with 14 bases between the two ends. Germline V gene lookup returns CDR1 KGHSH and CDR2 LQKENI. There are 15 residues in the CDR3.

The V and J genes are TRBV29-1 and TRBJ1-1; a possible D gene is TRBD1 (6 bases). Germline values: CDR1 SQVTM, CDR2 ANQGSEA. Trimming took 6 bases from V and 5 from J, leaving 10 bases between them. The CDR3 covers 11 residues. DNA of the CDR3: TGCAGCGTAAAAGGGGGGACTGAAGCTTTCTTT. This translates into CSVKGGTEAFF.

CDR3 bases: TGCGCCAGCAGCCCAGACGGGGATACGCAGTATTTT. Its protein is CASSPDGDTQYF. The chain combines TRBV4-1 with TRBJ2-3; D is ambiguous. This CDR3 comprises 12 residues. V was trimmed by 4 bases and J by 6 bases, leaving 8 bases between them. Germline V gene data show CDR1 as MGHRA and CDR2 as YSYEKL.

This clone is deemed medium-sized (0.01 to 0.1%). This sequence joins TRBV2 and TRBJ2-7; D is unclear. Deletions cut 7 bases from V and 4 bases from J, with 11 bases between. In germline, CDR1 is SNHLY, CDR2 FYNNEI. This CDR3 comprises 12 residues. The DNA for the CDR3 is TGTGCCAGCACCTTGGACCGTTACGAGCAGTACTTC. Its translation: CASTLDRYEQYF.

This chain connects TRBV25-1 to TRBJ1-2; weak D call: TRBD1 (6 bases). Germline V lookup: CDR1 MGHDK, CDR2 SYGVNS. The CDR3 is made up of 16 amino acids. V shed 4 bases and J shed 0 bases, with 15 bases lying between them. CDR3 nucleotides: TGTGCCAGCAGTGGCCTCCAACAGGGAACTAACTATGGCTACACCTTC. Translating gives CASSGLQQGTNYGYTF.

The V and J genes are TRBV10-3 and TRBJ1-3; D uncertain. The CDR3 consists of 17 residues. V dropped 0 bases and J dropped 0 bases, with 12 bases sitting between them. Germline V gene lookup returns CDR1 ENHRY and CDR2 SYGVKD. CDR3 coding DNA: TGTGCCATCAGTGAGTCGAAAGGTGGAATCTCTGGAAACACCATATATTTT. Translation gives CAISESKGGISGNTIYF.

The rearrangement uses TRBV9 and TRBJ1-4; 9 bases are shared with TRBD1. The V segment lost 3 bases and the J segment 10 bases; nucleotides outside the gene matches: 7. This CDR3 spans 14 amino acids. Germline V gene sequence: CDR1 SGDLS, CDR2 YYNGEE. CDR3 region: CASSGGQGFGKLFF. In DNA, the CDR3 is TGTGCCAGCAGCGGGGGACAGGGTTTTGGAAAACTGTTTTTT.

The V call is TRBV7-2, the J call TRBJ2-1, with D possibly being TRBD1 or TRBD2 (5 bases each). CDR1 and CDR2 from the germline V gene are SGHTA and FQGNSA. Deletions cut 6 bases from V and 15 bases from J, with 21 bases between. CDR3 length: 13 amino acids. This CDR3 is CASSEGPFSPPFF. The CDR3 nucleotides are TGTGCCAGCAGTGAGGGACCCTTTAGCCCACCGTTCTTC.

This rearrangement joins TRBV7-7 to TRBJ2-1; D is unclear. CDR1 SSHAT and CDR2 FNYEAQ come from the germline V gene (reference sequence). This CDR3 is 12 amino acids long. V gave up 5 bases and J gave up 9 bases, with 11 bases separating them. In nucleotides, the CDR3 is TGTGCCAGCAGCCTCCAAGGCGGTGAGCAGTTCTTC. Its protein is CASSLQGGEQFF.

This clone was seen only once. This chain links TRBV5-1 with TRBJ2-1; 13 bases fit TRBD2. With 4 bases clipped from V and 6 bases from J, the junction kept 7 bases outside the gene matches. CDR1 SGHRS and CDR2 YFSETQ come from the germline V gene. The CDR3 has 16 residues. CDR3 residues: CASSTTSGGVFNEQFF. The CDR3 DNA follows: TGCGCCAGCAGCACCACTAGCGGGGGGGTTTTCAATGAGCAGTTCTTC.